Listed here are 32 T cell receptor beta chains from one sample, sequenced in a study of T cell responses to AZD1222 COVID-19 vaccine. Measured with immunoSEQ multiplex PCR; TCRdb has only the in-frame clones, and not every one. The table has approximately 190,000 clones, 90% to 95% seen once; the top ten hold approximately 1%. The material was peripheral blood, obtained 28 days after the second AZD1222 dose. The receptors derive from an adult who received the AZD1222 COVID-19 vaccine.

J is TRBJ1-1 and V is TRBV19; 9 bases fit TRBD1. The CDR3 covers 16 residues. With V trimmed by 7 bases and J by 6 bases, 15 bases remained unmatched. In germline, CDR1 is LNHDA, CDR2 SQIVND (reference sequence). DNA for the CDR3: TGTGCCAGTAATAAGGAACCGGGACAGGGCCTTCCTGAAGCTTTCTTT. Residues: CASNKEPGQGLPEAFF.

This chain connects TRBV12-5 to TRBJ1-2; TRBD1 agrees at 11 bases. The CDR3 is 15 residues long. Trimming at V came to 6 bases and at J to 4 bases, leaving 7 bases not matched to a gene. Germline-derived CDR1 and CDR2 are LGHNT and FRNRAP. The CDR3 nucleotides read TGTGCTAGTGGGCTGGGACAGGGGGGGAGCTATGGCTACACCTTC. This sequence encodes CASGLGQGGSYGYTF.

This clone came up once. The V gene is TRBV7-3, the J gene TRBJ2-1; D call uncertain. Per germline, CDR1 SGHTA and CDR2 FQGTGA. V was clipped by 1 base and J by 5 bases, with 6 bases between them. CDR3 size: 13 residues. CDR3 nucleotide sequence: TGTGCCAGCAGCTTAATGCCCCACAATGAGCAGTTCTTC. It specifies CASSLMPHNEQFF. The full variable domain, in which reference TRBV7-3 and TRBJ2-1 provide the parts outside the CDR3, is GAGVSQTPSNKVTEKGKYVELRCDPISGHTALYWYRQSLGQGPEFLIYFQGTGAADDSGLPNDRFFAVRPEGSVSTLKIQRTERGDSAVYLCASSLMPHNEQFFGPGTRLTVL.

The V gene is TRBV18, the J gene TRBJ1-1; D gene uncertain. In germline, CDR1 is KGHSH, CDR2 LQKENI. V lost 0 bases and J lost 1, with 6 bases in between. The CDR3 is 14 amino acids. The CDR3 DNA reads as TGTGCCAGCTCACCACCAGGTGGGAACACTGAAGCTTTCTTT. It encodes CASSPPGGNTEAFF.

The rearrangement joins TRBV10-3 to TRBJ1-2; D unresolved. V lost 3 bases and J 5 bases, leaving 7 bases between the germline ends. Germline CDR1 is ENHRY and CDR2 is SYGVKD. The CDR3 runs to 12 residues. In DNA, the CDR3 is TGTGCCATCAGTGATACGGGGTATGGCTACACCTTC. This gives the protein CAISDTGYGYTF.

The rearrangement uses TRBV29-1 and TRBJ2-3; 13 positions agree with TRBD2. The germline V gene encodes CDR1 SQVTM and CDR2 ANQGSEA. Germline trimming cut 4 bases from V and 4 bases from J; bases unmatched to any gene: 11. This CDR3 has 17 residues. CDR3 bases: TGCAGCGTTGGGGCAACACCGGGACTAGCGGGGTCAGATACGCAGTATTTT. Amino acid sequence: CSVGATPGLAGSDTQYF.

The chain employs TRBV2 and TRBJ2-1; perhaps TRBD1 as D (5 bases). The ends were cut back, 5 bases at V and 14 bases at J, with 19 bases in the middle. CDR1 is SNHLY, CDR2 FYNNEI, per germline. This CDR3 region has 13 residues. CDR3 sequence: CASSTDIGQGKFF. CDR3 DNA sequence: TGTGCCAGCAGTACTGATATAGGACAAGGGAAGTTCTTC.

The CDR3 region has the DNA TGCAGCTTCTCCAAGCGAGATACGCAGTATTTT. It encodes CSFSKRDTQYF. The rearrangement joins TRBV29-1 to TRBJ2-3, with no clear D. Trimming shortened V by 8 bases and J by 5 bases, and 11 bases separated the two germline ends. The CDR3 has 11 amino acids. Germline CDR1 reads SQVTM; CDR2 reads ANQGSEA.

V and J are TRBV5-1 and TRBJ1-2; 7 positions match TRBD1. The V gene end was trimmed by 0 bases and the J gene end by 6 bases; junction bases not matched to a gene: 11. The CDR3 length is 16 residues. CDR1 SGHRS and CDR2 YFSETQ come from the germline V gene. This CDR3 reads CASSLAGRVQGNGYTF. For the CDR3, the DNA is TGCGCCAGCAGCTTGGCCGGCCGCGTACAGGGGAATGGCTACACCTTC.

The V call is TRBV9, the J call TRBJ1-4; D unresolved. This CDR3 spans 14 amino acids. V gave up 0 bases and J gave up 4 bases, with 7 bases separating them. Germline values: CDR1 SGDLS, CDR2 YYNGEE. CDR3 sequence reads: CASSVDSYNEKLFF. The CDR3 bases are TGTGCCAGCAGCGTAGACAGTTATAATGAAAAACTGTTTTTT.

The gene calls are TRBV19 and TRBJ1-2, with 7 positions matching TRBD1. Germline V CDR1 and CDR2: LNHDA, SQIVND (reference sequence). With 3 bases clipped from V and 8 bases from J, the junction kept 12 bases outside the gene matches. The CDR3 totals 15 residues. CDR3 coding DNA: TGTGCCAGTAGTATGCTGCGAGGGGGCGCAGGAGGCTACACCTTC. It is translated as CASSMLRGGAGGYTF.

The chain is built from TRBV24-1 and TRBJ1-2; D gene uncertain. Looked up from germline, CDR1 is KGHDR and CDR2 is SFDVKD. This CDR3 comprises 12 residues. Trimming removed 9 bases from V and 5 bases from J, with 12 bases in between. DNA of the CDR3: TGTGCCACCTCTGAATCGCGGTATGGCTACACCTTC. Its translation: CATSESRYGYTF.

This clone is a singleton in its sample. This sequence joins TRBV15 and TRBJ1-1; 8 bases match TRBD1. Germline trimming cut 3 bases from V and 5 bases from J; bases unmatched to any gene: 2. CDR1 is LNHNV, CDR2 YYDKDF, per germline (reference sequence). This CDR3 is built from 13 residues. DNA for the CDR3: TGTGCCACCAGCAGGGACAGGGAGACTGAAGCTTTCTTT. Amino acid sequence: CATSRDRETEAFF. The full variable domain, rest sourced from reference TRBV15 and TRBJ1-1, is DAMVIQNPRYQVTQFGKPVTLSCSQTLNHNVMYWYQQKSSQAPKLLFHYYDKDFNNEADTPDNFQSRRPNTSFCFLDIRSPGLGDTAMYLCATSRDRETEAFFGQGTRLTVV.

The chain uses TRBV12-3 or TRBV12-4 and TRBJ1-2, with unresolved D. The CDR3 covers 13 residues. The V end was cut by 2 bases, the J end by 2 bases, with 6 bases between. The CDR3 sequence: CASSLTGNYGYTF. The CDR3 nucleotides read TGTGCCAGCAGTTTAACCGGAAACTATGGCTACACCTTC.

The V and J genes are TRBV7-3 and TRBJ1-3, with 8 nucleotides matching TRBD1. V trimming: 3 bases; J trimming: 2 bases; junction bases outside the gene matches: 3. Germline V lookup: CDR1 SGHTA, CDR2 FQGTGA. The CDR3 contains 15 residues. DNA of the CDR3: TGTGCCAGCAGCTTCGGACAGGGCCCTGGAAACACCATATATTTT. This codes for CASSFGQGPGNTIYF.

The rearrangement links TRBV3-1 (or the pseudogene TRBV3-2) to TRBJ2-3; D remains ambiguous. CDR3 size: 16 residues. CDR1 is LGHDT and CDR2 is YNNKEL in the germline V gene (reference sequence). With 0 bases removed from V and 2 bases from J, the gap between germline ends came to 12 bases. This CDR3 reads CASSQDWNRFTDTQYF. The CDR3 coding sequence is TGTGCCAGCAGCCAAGACTGGAACCGATTCACAGATACGCAGTATTTT.

Only one count was recorded for this clone. The V and J genes are TRBV5-1 and TRBJ1-2, with a possible D match to TRBD1 (5 bases). Trimming removed 2 bases from V and 4 bases from J, with 12 bases in between. This CDR3 is built from 14 residues. The germline gives CDR1 SGHRS, CDR2 YFSETQ. The CDR3 bases are TGCGCCAGCAGCTTAACGACAGTAGGCTATGGCTACACCTTC. Amino acid sequence: CASSLTTVGYGYTF.

The rearrangement joins TRBV6-5 to TRBJ1-4, with TRBD1 as a possible D gene (5 bases). The CDR3 spans 15 residues. V was clipped by 4 bases and J by 6 bases, with 15 bases between them. Germline V gene sequence: CDR1 MNHEY, CDR2 SVGAGI. The CDR3 spells CASSSPGMRDEKLFF. CDR3 nucleotide sequence: TGTGCCAGCAGTTCACCAGGGATGCGCGATGAAAAACTGTTTTTT.

The J gene is TRBJ2-7, the V gene TRBV12-3 or TRBV12-4; tentatively, D is TRBD1 or TRBD2 (5 bases each). Between the trimmed V and J ends, which lost 6 bases and 7 bases, there was a span of 16 bases. The CDR3 sequence is 13 residues long. CDR3 in amino acids: CASSSAGAGEQYF. Here the CDR3 DNA reads TGTGCCAGCAGCAGTGCCGGGGCAGGGGAGCAGTACTTC.

This sequence joins TRBV7-8 and TRBJ1-5; the D gene is possibly TRBD1 (5 bases). The germline CDR1 and CDR2 sequences are SGHVS and FQNEAQ. The CDR3 contains 18 residues. Trimming removed 5 bases at V and 2 bases at J, with 22 bases between. The CDR3 sequence is CASSQRGAGFRGNQPQHF. The CDR3 DNA reads as TGTGCCAGCAGCCAAAGAGGGGCAGGGTTTCGCGGCAATCAGCCCCAGCATTTT. Full variable domain (missing parts from reference TRBV7-8 and TRBJ1-5): GAGVSQSPRYKVAKRGQDVALRCDPISGHVSLFWYQQALGQGPEFLTYFQNEAQLDKSGLPSDRFFAERPEGSVSTLKIQRTQQEDSAVYLCASSQRGAGFRGNQPQHFGDGTRLSIL.

The CDR3 sequence: CASSRTENQPQHF. CDR3 bases: TGTGCCAGCAGCCGGACGGAGAATCAGCCCCAGCATTTT. This chain links TRBV11-2 with TRBJ1-5; D unresolved. Looked up from germline, CDR1 is SGHAT and CDR2 is FQNNGV. Trimming shortened V by 5 bases and J by 4 bases, and 9 bases separated the two germline ends. CDR3 length equals 13 residues.

This chain connects TRBV11-2 to TRBJ1-6; 8 bases line up with TRBD1. This CDR3 spans 16 amino acids. V shed 2 bases and J 10 bases; nucleotides not matched to a gene: 10. In germline, CDR1 is SGHAT, CDR2 FQNNGV. The DNA for the CDR3 is TGTGCCAGCAGCTTACTCCCCGGACAGGGCCTCTCACCCCTCCACTTT. This translates into CASSLLPGQGLSPLHF.

The CDR3 nucleotides read TGCGCCAGCAGCCAAGAGGCAGGAGGACTAAACACCATATATTTT. This sequence encodes CASSQEAGGLNTIYF. The rearrangement joins TRBV4-3 to TRBJ1-3; no firm D call. Trimming left V 0 bases short and J 6 bases short, with 12 bases between. This CDR3 is 15 amino acids long. CDR1 is LGHNA and CDR2 is YSLEER in the germline V gene.

This clone turned up a few times. V and J are TRBV5-5 and TRBJ1-1; D is possibly TRBD1 (6 bases). Trimming took off 5 bases at V and 4 bases at J, with 12 bases between the two ends. Germline V gene sequence: CDR1 SGHKS, CDR2 YYEKEE (reference sequence). This CDR3 has 13 residues. The CDR3 DNA is TGTGCCAGCAGTTTACAGGGCCTCACTGAAGCTTTCTTT. Encoded protein: CASSLQGLTEAFF. Full variable domain (remainder filled in from reference TRBV5-5 and TRBJ1-1): DAGVTQSPTHLIKTRGQQVTLRCSPISGHKSVSWYQQVLGQGPQFIFQYYEKEERGRGNFPDRFSARQFPNYSSELNVNALLLGDSALYLCASSLQGLTEAFFGQGTRLTVV.

This chain uses TRBV29-1 with TRBJ2-2; D may correspond to TRBD1 or TRBD2 (5 bases each). V was shortened by 4 bases and J by 5 bases, with 14 bases between the two germline ends. The CDR3 covers 14 residues. CDR1 SQVTM and CDR2 ANQGSEA come from the germline V gene. The CDR3 loop reads CSVGRGQQTGELFF. The CDR3 DNA is TGCAGCGTTGGACGGGGCCAACAGACCGGGGAGCTGTTTTTT.

This chain joins TRBV9 and TRBJ2-2; the D is unclear. The CDR3 contains 14 residues. Deletions cut 0 bases from V and 2 bases from J, with 5 bases between. Germline CDR1 is SGDLS and CDR2 is YYNGEE. DNA of the CDR3: TGTGCCAGCAGCGTAGCCAGCAACACCGGGGAGCTGTTTTTT. This gives the protein CASSVASNTGELFF.

V gene TRBV9 combines with J gene TRBJ1-5; a possible D gene is TRBD1 (5 bases). Germline-derived CDR1 and CDR2 are SGDLS and YYNGEE. The V gene lost 9 bases and the J gene lost 0 bases, with 7 bases spanning the gap. This CDR3 region has 12 residues. The CDR3 here is CATGASNQPQHF. The CDR3 nucleotides are TGTGCCACCGGGGCTAGCAATCAGCCCCAGCATTTT.

This clone occurred a few times. The chain uses TRBV3-1 (or the pseudogene TRBV3-2) and TRBJ2-3, with unresolved D. Germline CDR1 LGHDT, CDR2 YNNKEL (reference sequence). The V and J ends lost 3 bases and 5 bases respectively, with 15 bases between them. The CDR3 covers 15 residues. CDR3 DNA sequence: TGTGCCAGCAGCCATAGTCTTCTTATGGAAGATACGCAGTATTTT. This codes for CASSHSLLMEDTQYF.

This chain links TRBV6-2 or TRBV6-3 with TRBJ1-1; 9 bases fit TRBD1. Germline assignment: CDR1 MNHEY and CDR2 SVGEGT. V dropped 0 bases and J dropped 11; count of bases not matched to a gene: 7. The CDR3 sequence is 14 residues long. CDR3 in DNA: TGTGCCAGCAGTTACTCCCGGACAGGGGTTAGGGCTTTCTTT. It codes for CASSYSRTGVRAFF.

The chain carries TRBV30 and TRBJ1-5; no clear D gene. Germline V CDR1 and CDR2: GTSNPN, SVGIG (reference sequence). Trimming took 1 base from V and 4 from J, leaving 8 bases between them. CDR3 length: 13 residues. The chain's CDR3 is CAWSGGINQPQHF. As DNA, the CDR3 is TGTGCCTGGAGTGGAGGGATTAATCAGCCCCAGCATTTT. Full variable domain (rest looked up from reference TRBV30 and TRBJ1-5): SQTIHQWPATLVQPVGSPLSLECTVEGTSNPNLYWYRQAAGRGLQLLFYSVGIGQISSEVPQNLSASRPQDRQFILSSKKLLLSDSGFYLCAWSGGINQPQHFGDGTRLSIL.

The V and J genes are TRBV14 and TRBJ1-6; D is unresolved. The V gene lost 0 bases and the J gene lost 6 bases, with 15 bases spanning the gap. The CDR3 runs 17 residues. The germline V gene encodes CDR1 SGHDN and CDR2 FVKESK. This CDR3 reads CASSQDPPTRVNSPLHF. CDR3 sequence (DNA): TGTGCCAGCAGCCAAGATCCACCGACTCGGGTTAATTCACCCCTCCACTTT.

The genes are TRBV7-2 and TRBJ1-1, with a tentative D call TRBD1 (5 bases). Germline V gene sequence: CDR1 SGHTA, CDR2 FQGNSA. V was clipped by 0 bases and J by 1 base, with 9 bases between them. This CDR3 has 15 amino acids. The CDR3 region has the DNA TGTGCCAGCAGCTTAGCCGTGACAGCGAACACTGAAGCTTTCTTT. Translation gives CASSLAVTANTEAFF.